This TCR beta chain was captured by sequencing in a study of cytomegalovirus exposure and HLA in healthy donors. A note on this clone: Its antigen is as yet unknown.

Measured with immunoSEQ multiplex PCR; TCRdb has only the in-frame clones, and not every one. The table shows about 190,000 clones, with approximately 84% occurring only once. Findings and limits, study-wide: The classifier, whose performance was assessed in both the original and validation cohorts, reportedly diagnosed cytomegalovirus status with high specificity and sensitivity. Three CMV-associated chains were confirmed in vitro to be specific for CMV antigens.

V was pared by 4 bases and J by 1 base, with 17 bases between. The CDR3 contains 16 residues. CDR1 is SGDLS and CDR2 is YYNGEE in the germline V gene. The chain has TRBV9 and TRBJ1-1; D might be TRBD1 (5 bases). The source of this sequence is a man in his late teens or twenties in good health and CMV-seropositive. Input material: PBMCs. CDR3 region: CASSRGEGIGNTEAFF. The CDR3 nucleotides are TGTGCCAGCAGCCGGGGGGAGGGAATAGGGAACACTGAAGCTTTCTTT.